This T cell receptor (beta chain) was sequenced for a study of blood T cells in healthy people across ages. Study results and limitations: Naive and antigen-experienced cells could not be conclusively compared, given unsorted PBMCs. A greater number of naive CD4+ cells and higher diversity distinguished long-lived donors from aged donors.

Isolation yielded PBMCs, at least 6 million per sample, in every case. For the second PCR, which ran for roughly 6 to 11 cycles, a sample-barcoded 5' primer and a J-beta primer mix were used. Sequencing recovered at least 2.5 million CDR3-containing paired-end reads from each sample. TCRdb reprocessed the 5' RACE reads via MiXCR and lists one record per CDR3 protein. The sample records fewer than 2,000,000 distinct CDR3 sequences, more than 35% being singletons. V lost 3 bases to trimming and J lost 4 bases, with 14 bases between them. Per germline, CDR1 DFQATT and CDR2 SNEGSKA (reference sequence). The CDR3 totals 14 residues. This clonotype was observed a handful of times. Its antigen is as yet unknown.

Sequences were obtained from blood. The source of this sequence is a human donor in good health. The chain combines TRBV20-1 with TRBJ2-3; D gene unclear. The CDR3 loop is CSASLTGRPDTQYF. As DNA, the CDR3 is TGCAGTGCTAGTTTAACCGGGCGGCCAGATACGCAGTATTTT.